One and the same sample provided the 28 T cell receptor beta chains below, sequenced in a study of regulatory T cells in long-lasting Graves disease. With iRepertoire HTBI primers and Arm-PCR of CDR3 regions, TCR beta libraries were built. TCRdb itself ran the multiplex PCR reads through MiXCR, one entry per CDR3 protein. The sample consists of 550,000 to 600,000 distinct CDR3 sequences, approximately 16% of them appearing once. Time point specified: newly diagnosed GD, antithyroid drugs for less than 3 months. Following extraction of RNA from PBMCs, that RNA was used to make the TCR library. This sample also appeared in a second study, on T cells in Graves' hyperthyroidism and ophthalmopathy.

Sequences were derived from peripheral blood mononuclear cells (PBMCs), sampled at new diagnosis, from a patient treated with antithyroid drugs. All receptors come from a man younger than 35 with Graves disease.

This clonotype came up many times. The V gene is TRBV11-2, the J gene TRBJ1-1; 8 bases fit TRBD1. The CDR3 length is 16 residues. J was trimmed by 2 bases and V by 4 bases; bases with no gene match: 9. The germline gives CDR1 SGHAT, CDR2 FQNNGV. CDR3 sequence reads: CASSSPGQVLNTEAFF. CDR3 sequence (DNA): TGTGCCAGCAGCTCCCCGGGACAGGTCCTTAACACTGAAGCTTTCTTT.

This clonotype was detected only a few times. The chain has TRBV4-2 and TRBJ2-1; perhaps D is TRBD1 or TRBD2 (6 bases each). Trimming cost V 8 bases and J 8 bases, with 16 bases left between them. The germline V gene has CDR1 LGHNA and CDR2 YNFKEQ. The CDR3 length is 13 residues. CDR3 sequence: CASGEAGEYEQFF. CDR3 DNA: TGTGCCAGCGGGGAGGCAGGGGAGTATGAGCAGTTCTTC.

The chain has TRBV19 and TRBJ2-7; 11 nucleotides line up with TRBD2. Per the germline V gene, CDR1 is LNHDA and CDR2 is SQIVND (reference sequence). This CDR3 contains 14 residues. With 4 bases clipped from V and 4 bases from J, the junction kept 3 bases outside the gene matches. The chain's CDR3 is CASSRTSGLYEQYF. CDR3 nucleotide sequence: TGTGCCAGTAGTAGGACTAGCGGGCTATACGAGCAGTACTTC.

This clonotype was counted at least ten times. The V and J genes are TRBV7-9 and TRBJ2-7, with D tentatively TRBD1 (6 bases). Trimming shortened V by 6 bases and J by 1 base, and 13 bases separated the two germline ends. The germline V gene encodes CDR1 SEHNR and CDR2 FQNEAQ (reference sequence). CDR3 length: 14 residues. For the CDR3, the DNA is TGTGCCAGCAGTTCCCGGCAGGGGTCCTACGAGCAGTACTTC. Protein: CASSSRQGSYEQYF.

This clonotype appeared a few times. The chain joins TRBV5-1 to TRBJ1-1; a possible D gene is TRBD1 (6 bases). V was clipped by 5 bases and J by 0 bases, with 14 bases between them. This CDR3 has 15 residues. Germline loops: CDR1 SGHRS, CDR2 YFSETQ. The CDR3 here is CASSRGGGVNTEAFF. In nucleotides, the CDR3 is TGCGCCAGCAGTAGGGGGGGCGGGGTGAACACTGAAGCTTTCTTT.

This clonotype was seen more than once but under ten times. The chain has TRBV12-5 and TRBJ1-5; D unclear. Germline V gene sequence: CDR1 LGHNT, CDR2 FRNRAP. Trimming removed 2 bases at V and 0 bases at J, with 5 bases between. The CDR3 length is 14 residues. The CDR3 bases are TGTGCTAGTGGTTTGCAGAATAGCAATCAGCCCCAGCATTTT. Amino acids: CASGLQNSNQPQHF.

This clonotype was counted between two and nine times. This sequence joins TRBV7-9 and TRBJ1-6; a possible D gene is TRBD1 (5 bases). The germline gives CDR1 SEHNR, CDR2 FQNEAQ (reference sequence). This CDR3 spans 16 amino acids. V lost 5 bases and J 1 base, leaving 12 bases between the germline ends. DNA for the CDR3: TGTGCCAGCAGCCAAGACAGTTGGTCCTATAATTCACCCCTCCACTTT. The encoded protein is CASSQDSWSYNSPLHF. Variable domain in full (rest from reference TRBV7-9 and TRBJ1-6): DTGVSQNPRHKITKRGQNVTFRCDPISEHNRLYWYRQTLGQGPEFLTYFQNEAQLEKSRLLSDRFSAERPKGSFSTLEIQRTEQGDSAMYLCASSQDSWSYNSPLHFGNGTRLTVT.

In DNA form, the CDR3 reads TGTGCCACGCAGGACAGTAACTATGGCTACACCTTC. The encoded protein is CATQDSNYGYTF. The chain combines TRBV10-3 with TRBJ1-2, with a weak D call TRBD1 (6 bases). V lost 10 bases and J 1 base, leaving 10 bases between the germline ends. From germline, CDR1 is ENHRY and CDR2 SYGVKD. The CDR3 is 12 amino acids.

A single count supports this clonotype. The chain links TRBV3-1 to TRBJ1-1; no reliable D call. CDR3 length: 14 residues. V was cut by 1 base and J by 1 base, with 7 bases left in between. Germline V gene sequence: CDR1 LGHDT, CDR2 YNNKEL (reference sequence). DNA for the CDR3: TGTGCCAGCAGCCAAGGACATGCGAACACTGAAGCTTTCTTT. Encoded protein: CASSQGHANTEAFF.

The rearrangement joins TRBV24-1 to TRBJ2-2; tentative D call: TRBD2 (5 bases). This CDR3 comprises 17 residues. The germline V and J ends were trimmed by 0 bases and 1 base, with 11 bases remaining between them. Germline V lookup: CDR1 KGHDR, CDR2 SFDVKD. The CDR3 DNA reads TGTGCCACCAGTGATTTGCATGCAGCGGAGAACACCGGGGAGCTGTTTTTT. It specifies CATSDLHAAENTGELFF.

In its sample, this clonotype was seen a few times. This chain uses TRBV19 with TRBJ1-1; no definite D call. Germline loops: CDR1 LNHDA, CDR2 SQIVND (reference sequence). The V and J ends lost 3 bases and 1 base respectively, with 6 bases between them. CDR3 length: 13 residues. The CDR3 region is CASSMGWNTEAFF. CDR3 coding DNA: TGTGCCAGTAGTATGGGGTGGAACACTGAAGCTTTCTTT.

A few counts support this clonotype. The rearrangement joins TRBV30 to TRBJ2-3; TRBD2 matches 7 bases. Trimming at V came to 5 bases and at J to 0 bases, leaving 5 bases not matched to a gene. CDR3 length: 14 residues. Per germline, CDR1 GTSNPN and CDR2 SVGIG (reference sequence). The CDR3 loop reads CAWDYGGSTDTQYF. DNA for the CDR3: TGTGCCTGGGACTACGGGGGGAGCACAGATACGCAGTATTTT.

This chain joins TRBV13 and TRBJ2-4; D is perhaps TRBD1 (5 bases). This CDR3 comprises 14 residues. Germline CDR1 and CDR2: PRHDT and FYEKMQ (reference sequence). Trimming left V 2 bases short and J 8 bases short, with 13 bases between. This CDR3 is CASSLKSGADIQYF. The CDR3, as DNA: TGTGCCAGCAGCTTAAAGTCTGGGGCGGACATTCAGTACTTC.

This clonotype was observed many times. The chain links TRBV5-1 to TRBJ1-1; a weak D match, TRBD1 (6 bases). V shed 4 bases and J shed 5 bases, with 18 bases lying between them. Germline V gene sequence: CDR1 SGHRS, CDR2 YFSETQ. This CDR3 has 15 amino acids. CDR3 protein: CASSPGGHMETEAFF. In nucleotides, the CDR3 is TGCGCCAGCAGCCCGGGGGGGCATATGGAGACTGAAGCTTTCTTT.

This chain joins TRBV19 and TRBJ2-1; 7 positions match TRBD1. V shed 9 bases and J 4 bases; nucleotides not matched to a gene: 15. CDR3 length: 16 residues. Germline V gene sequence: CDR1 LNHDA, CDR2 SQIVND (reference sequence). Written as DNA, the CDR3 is TGTGCCAGCCTTGGGGCAGGGGGTGTGGGGTACAATGAGCAGTTCTTC. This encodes CASLGAGGVGYNEQFF.

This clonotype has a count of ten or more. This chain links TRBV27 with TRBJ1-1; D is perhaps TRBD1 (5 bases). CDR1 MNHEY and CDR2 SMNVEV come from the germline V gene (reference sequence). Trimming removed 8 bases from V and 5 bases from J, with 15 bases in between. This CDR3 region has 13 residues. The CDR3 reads CASHSLQGTEAFF. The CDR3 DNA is TGTGCCAGCCACTCACTCCAGGGAACTGAAGCTTTCTTT.

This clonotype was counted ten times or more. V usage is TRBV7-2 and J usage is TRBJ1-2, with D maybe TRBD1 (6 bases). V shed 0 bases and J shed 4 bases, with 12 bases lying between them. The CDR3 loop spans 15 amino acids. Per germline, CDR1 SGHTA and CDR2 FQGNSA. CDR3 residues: CASSLAPGVSYGYTF. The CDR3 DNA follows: TGTGCCAGCAGCTTAGCACCAGGGGTGAGCTATGGCTACACCTTC.

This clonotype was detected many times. The DNA of the CDR3 is TGTGCCAGCAGCCAAAGGGTTGGCGCGGGAGATCACGCAGATACGCAGTATTTT. It yields the protein CASSQRVGAGDHADTQYF. V is TRBV3-1 and J is TRBJ2-3; 7 bases agree with TRBD2. Per the germline V gene, CDR1 is LGHDT and CDR2 is YNNKEL (reference sequence). The V segment lost 2 bases and the J segment 4 bases; nucleotides outside the gene matches: 15. CDR3 length: 18 residues.

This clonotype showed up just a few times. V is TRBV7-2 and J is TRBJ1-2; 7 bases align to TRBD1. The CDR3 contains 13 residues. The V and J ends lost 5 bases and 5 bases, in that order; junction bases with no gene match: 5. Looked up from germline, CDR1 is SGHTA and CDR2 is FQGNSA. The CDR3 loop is CASSPGQRYGYTF. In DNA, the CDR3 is TGTGCCAGCAGCCCGGGACAGCGTTATGGCTACACCTTC.

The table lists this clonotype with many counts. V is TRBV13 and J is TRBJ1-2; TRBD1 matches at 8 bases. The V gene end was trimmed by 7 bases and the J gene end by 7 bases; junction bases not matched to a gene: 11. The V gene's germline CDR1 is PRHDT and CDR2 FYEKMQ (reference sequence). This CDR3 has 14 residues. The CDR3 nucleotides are TGTGCCAGCACCTGGCAGGGGGCGTTCCCTGGCTACACCTTC. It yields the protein CASTWQGAFPGYTF.

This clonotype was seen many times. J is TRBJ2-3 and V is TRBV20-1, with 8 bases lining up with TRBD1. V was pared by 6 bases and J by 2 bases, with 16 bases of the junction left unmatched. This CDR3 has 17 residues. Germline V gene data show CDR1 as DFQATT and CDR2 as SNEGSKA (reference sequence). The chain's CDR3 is CSATKGGDRRDTDTQYF. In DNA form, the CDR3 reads TGCAGTGCGACAAAAGGAGGGGACAGGCGTGACACAGATACGCAGTATTTT.

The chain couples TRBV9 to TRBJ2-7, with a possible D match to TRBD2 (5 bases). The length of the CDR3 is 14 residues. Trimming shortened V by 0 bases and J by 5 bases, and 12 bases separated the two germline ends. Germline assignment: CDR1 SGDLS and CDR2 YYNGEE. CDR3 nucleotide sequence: TGTGCCAGCAGCGTAGACGGGATCGCGAACGAGCAGTACTTC. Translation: CASSVDGIANEQYF. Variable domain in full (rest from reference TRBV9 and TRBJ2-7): DSGVTQTPKHLITATGQRVTLRCSPRSGDLSVYWYQQSLDQGLQFLIQYYNGEERAKGNILERFSAQQFPDLHSELNLSSLELGDSALYFCASSVDGIANEQYFGPGTRLTVT.

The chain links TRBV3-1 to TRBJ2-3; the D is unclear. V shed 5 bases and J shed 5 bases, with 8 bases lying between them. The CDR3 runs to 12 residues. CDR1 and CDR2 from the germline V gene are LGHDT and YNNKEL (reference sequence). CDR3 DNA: TGTGCCAGCAGCAGAAACAGAGATACGCAGTATTTT. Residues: CASSRNRDTQYF.

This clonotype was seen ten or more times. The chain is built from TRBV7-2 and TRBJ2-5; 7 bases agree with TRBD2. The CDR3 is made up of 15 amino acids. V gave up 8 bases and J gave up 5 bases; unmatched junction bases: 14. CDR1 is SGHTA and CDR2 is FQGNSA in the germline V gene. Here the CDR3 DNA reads TGTGCCAGCGCCAGCGGTGCGGGAGAGGGTGAGACCCAGTACTTC. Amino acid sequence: CASASGAGEGETQYF.

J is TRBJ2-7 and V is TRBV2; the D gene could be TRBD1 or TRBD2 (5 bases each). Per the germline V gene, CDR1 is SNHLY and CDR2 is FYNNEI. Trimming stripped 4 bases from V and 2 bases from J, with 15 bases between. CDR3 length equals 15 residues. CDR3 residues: CASSGEVLGAYEQYF. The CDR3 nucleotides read TGTGCCAGCAGTGGAGAAGTTCTGGGGGCCTACGAGCAGTACTTC.

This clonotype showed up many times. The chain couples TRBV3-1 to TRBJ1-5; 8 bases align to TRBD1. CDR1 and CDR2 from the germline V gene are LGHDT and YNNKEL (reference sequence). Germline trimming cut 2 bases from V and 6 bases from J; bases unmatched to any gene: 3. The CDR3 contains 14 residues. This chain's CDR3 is CASSQSDRGQPQHF. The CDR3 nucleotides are TGTGCCAGCAGCCAATCCGACAGGGGTCAGCCCCAGCATTTT.

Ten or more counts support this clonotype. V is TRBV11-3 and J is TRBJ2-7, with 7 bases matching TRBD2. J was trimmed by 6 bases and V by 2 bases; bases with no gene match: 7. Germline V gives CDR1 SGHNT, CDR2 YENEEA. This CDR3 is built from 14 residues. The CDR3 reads CASSLCGRLSEQYF. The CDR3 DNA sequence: TGTGCCAGCAGCTTATGCGGGAGATTGAGCGAGCAGTACTTC. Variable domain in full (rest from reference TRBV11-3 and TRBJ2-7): EAGVVQSPRYKIIEKKQPVAFWCNPISGHNTLYWYLQNLGQGPELLIRYENEEAVDDSQLPKDRFSAERLKGVDSTLKIQPAELGDSAVYLCASSLCGRLSEQYFGPGTRLTVT.

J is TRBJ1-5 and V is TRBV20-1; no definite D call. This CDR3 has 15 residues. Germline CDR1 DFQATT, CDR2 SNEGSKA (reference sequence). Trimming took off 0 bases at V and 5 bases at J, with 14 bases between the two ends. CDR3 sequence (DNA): TGCAGTGCTAGAGATACCCGGGGTTGGTATCAGCCCCAGCATTTT. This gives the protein CSARDTRGWYQPQHF.